These 9 T cell receptor beta chains were sequenced from one sample in a study of blood T cell repertoires in COVID-19. Only in-frame clones appear in the TCRdb table, and some are missing; sequencing was by immunoSEQ multiplex PCR. The sample has about 19,000 clones; approximately 91% are singletons. The sample consisted of peripheral blood. The origin of the receptors is a human donor in a cohort sampled during active COVID-19.

The chain is built from TRBV5-1 and TRBJ2-1; 8 bases line up with TRBD1. Looked up from germline, CDR1 is SGHRS and CDR2 is YFSETQ. With 3 bases clipped from V and 0 bases from J, the junction kept 2 bases outside the gene matches. The CDR3 has 15 amino acids. CDR3 nucleotide sequence: TGCGCCAGCAGCTCGACAGGGGTCTCCTACAATGAGCAGTTCTTC. It specifies CASSSTGVSYNEQFF.

V gene TRBV28 combines with J gene TRBJ2-3; TRBD2 matches at 7 bases. CDR1 and CDR2 (germline): MDHEN, SYDVKM. This CDR3 is 14 amino acids long. The J segment lost 2 bases and the V segment lost 6 bases, leaving 5 bases of the junction unmatched. CDR3 region: CASRGGSHTDTQYF. CDR3 nucleotides: TGTGCCAGCAGAGGCGGGAGTCACACAGATACGCAGTATTTT.

V gene TRBV5-1 combines with J gene TRBJ1-6, with TRBD1 as a possible D gene (5 bases). The V end was cut by 5 bases, the J end by 7 bases, with 16 bases between. This CDR3 contains 15 residues. The germline gives CDR1 SGHRS, CDR2 YFSETQ. CDR3 protein: CASSPGGTENSPLHF. The DNA of the CDR3 is TGCGCCAGCAGTCCCGGCGGGACGGAAAATTCACCCCTCCACTTT.

The chain has TRBV3-1 (or the pseudogene TRBV3-2) and TRBJ2-6; weak D call: TRBD1 (6 bases). Trimming stripped 7 bases from V and 0 bases from J, with 13 bases between. The CDR3 is made up of 16 amino acids. CDR1 LGHDT and CDR2 YNNKEL come from the germline V gene (reference sequence). CDR3 coding DNA: TGTGCCAGCACCCGGGGACATACCTCTGGGGCCAACGTCCTGACTTTC. Translation gives CASTRGHTSGANVLTF.

V usage is TRBV4-1 and J usage is TRBJ1-2; possible D gene TRBD1, 6 bases. Per germline, CDR1 MGHRA and CDR2 YSYEKL. This CDR3 is 13 amino acids long. V lost 0 bases to trimming and J lost 8 bases, with 10 bases between them. DNA of the CDR3: TGCGCCAGCAGCCAAGAAAGGACAGAGGGCTACACCTTC. This encodes CASSQERTEGYTF.

The V gene is TRBV7-8, the J gene TRBJ2-7; 7 bases match TRBD2. Trimming removed 5 bases from V and 5 bases from J; junction bases left unmatched: 12. This CDR3 spans 15 amino acids. The V gene's germline CDR1 is SGHVS and CDR2 FQNEAQ. The CDR3 loop is CASSLARREYNEQYF. CDR3 DNA: TGTGCCAGCAGCCTGGCTCGGCGGGAGTATAACGAGCAGTACTTC.

V and J are TRBV6-5 and TRBJ1-1; D is ambiguous. The V end was cut by 6 bases, the J end by 1 base, with 12 bases between. CDR1 is MNHEY and CDR2 is SVGAGI in the germline V gene. The CDR3 totals 14 residues. The CDR3 protein is CASREINRNTEAFF. Here the CDR3 DNA reads TGTGCCAGCAGGGAGATAAATAGGAACACTGAAGCTTTCTTT.

This rearrangement joins TRBV11-2 to TRBJ2-3; D unclear. V lost 1 base, J lost 2 bases, and 7 bases lay in between. CDR1 is SGHAT, CDR2 FQNNGV, per germline. The CDR3 consists of 14 residues. The CDR3 DNA reads as TGTGCCAGCAGCTTAGTCAGTCACACAGATACGCAGTATTTT. It is translated as CASSLVSHTDTQYF.

The chain is built from TRBV7-6 and TRBJ2-3; D not certain. Trimming took off 2 bases at V and 4 bases at J, with 4 bases between the two ends. Per the germline V gene, CDR1 is SGHVS and CDR2 is FNYEAQ. The CDR3 contains 12 residues. CDR3 sequence reads: CASSLSPDTQYF. CDR3 DNA: TGTGCCAGCAGCTTAAGCCCAGATACGCAGTATTTT.